This passage covers 25 T cell receptor beta chains from one sample sequenced in a study of blood T cells in healthy people across ages. Then a second PCR, running roughly 7 to 11 cycles, was carried out with a sample-barcoded 5' primer and a J-beta primer mix. One entry per CDR3 protein, called by TCRdb with MiXCR from the 5' RACE reads. The sample contains about 1,500,000 distinct CDR3 sequences, about 40% of which appear only once. Sequencing used blood. These receptors were collected from a young woman in good health.

The chain joins TRBV27 to TRBJ2-6; D may correspond to TRBD1 or TRBD2 (5 bases each). V dropped 5 bases and J dropped 0 bases, with 14 bases sitting between them. This CDR3 contains 17 residues. Looked up from germline, CDR1 is MNHEY and CDR2 is SMNVEV (reference sequence). In nucleotides, the CDR3 is TGTGCCAGCAGTAAGGGACCTGACGGCTCTGGGGCCAACGTCCTGACTTTC. This gives the protein CASSKGPDGSGANVLTF.

This clonotype was observed many times. The chain employs TRBV10-2 and TRBJ2-7; D is possibly TRBD1 or TRBD2 (5 bases each). The CDR3 covers 11 residues. CDR1 is WSHSY and CDR2 is SAAADI in the germline V gene. With 4 bases removed from V and 5 bases from J, the gap between germline ends came to 6 bases. CDR3 DNA: TGCGCCAGCAGTGGGGGGAACGAGCAGTACTTC. Translation gives CASSGGNEQYF.

This chain uses TRBV9 with TRBJ2-1; possibly TRBD2 for D (6 bases). Germline V gives CDR1 SGDLS, CDR2 YYNGEE. CDR3 length: 12 residues. V was pared by 4 bases and J by 9 bases, with 11 bases between. The chain's CDR3 is CASSFSGVEQFF. Written as DNA, the CDR3 is TGTGCCAGCAGCTTTAGCGGTGTTGAGCAGTTCTTC.

This sequence joins TRBV27 and TRBJ1-1; D is uncertain. V was clipped by 7 bases and J by 0 bases, with 15 bases between them. CDR1 is MNHEY, CDR2 SMNVEV, per germline (reference sequence). The CDR3 extends over 15 amino acids. CDR3 residues: CASISVPGLNTEAFF. Here the CDR3 DNA reads TGTGCCAGCATTTCTGTCCCGGGTCTGAACACTGAAGCTTTCTTT.

This chain joins TRBV10-2 and TRBJ2-1; tentative D call: TRBD2 (6 bases). The CDR3 covers 13 residues. Germline CDR1 WSHSY, CDR2 SAAADI. The V end lost 1 base, the J end lost 12 bases, and 13 bases lay between the germline ends. CDR3 protein: CASSEWEAGGQFF. The CDR3 DNA is TGCGCCAGCAGTGAGTGGGAGGCTGGGGGGCAGTTCTTC.

This sequence joins TRBV10-3 and TRBJ1-2; possibly TRBD1 for D (5 bases). V was shortened by 10 bases and J by 7 bases, with 16 bases between the two germline ends. The germline V gene has CDR1 ENHRY and CDR2 SYGVKD. The CDR3 covers 12 residues. The CDR3, as DNA: TGTGCCACGAATGGGGGGGTTGGTGGCTACACCTTC. It encodes CATNGGVGGYTF.

The table lists this clonotype with a few counts. CDR3 nucleotides: TGTGCCAGCAGCCAAGGGCAAAAGCAGTACTTC. Translation: CASSQGQKQYF. The chain uses TRBV14 and TRBJ2-7; no definite D call. This CDR3 has 11 amino acids. The V gene's germline CDR1 is SGHDN and CDR2 FVKESK. Between the trimmed V and J ends, which lost 1 base and 8 bases, there was a span of 6 bases.

The chain carries TRBV5-1 and TRBJ2-3; no firm D call. Germline V gives CDR1 SGHRS, CDR2 YFSETQ. V lost 0 bases and J 1 base, leaving 9 bases between the germline ends. There are 15 residues in the CDR3. DNA for the CDR3: TGCGCCAGCAGCTTGGGCCGGTCCCGCACAGATACGCAGTATTTT. This translates into CASSLGRSRTDTQYF.

The V gene is TRBV20-1, the J gene TRBJ1-6; weak D call: TRBD1 (5 bases). This CDR3 spans 18 amino acids. Germline CDR1 is DFQATT and CDR2 is SNEGSKA (reference sequence). Trimming removed 5 bases at V and 9 bases at J, with 29 bases between. CDR3 nucleotides: TGCAGTGCTCCAGAAGGTGGCAGACCAACATTAAGGGGTTCACCCCTCCACTTT. Residues: CSAPEGGRPTLRGSPLHF.

This clonotype was seen only a few times. The CDR3 here is CSAKREFYNEQFF. The CDR3 DNA follows: TGCAGTGCTAAACGGGAGTTTTATAATGAGCAGTTCTTC. The chain combines TRBV20-1 with TRBJ2-1, with D tentatively TRBD2 (6 bases). This CDR3 has 13 amino acids. V lost 4 bases to trimming and J lost 7 bases, with 14 bases between them. Germline loops: CDR1 DFQATT, CDR2 SNEGSKA (reference sequence).

The count of this clonotype is one. This chain connects TRBV10-2 to TRBJ1-2, with D perhaps TRBD1 (5 bases). The length of the CDR3 is 14 residues. Germline loops: CDR1 WSHSY, CDR2 SAAADI. V shed 3 bases and J shed 3 bases, with 11 bases lying between them. The CDR3 protein is CASSEVDSYYGYTF. The CDR3 DNA is TGCGCCAGCAGTGAAGTTGACAGTTACTATGGCTACACCTTC.

Only a few counts were recorded for this clonotype. This rearrangement joins TRBV7-6 to TRBJ1-2, with TRBD1 identical over 8 bases. Trimming at V came to 5 bases and at J to 5 bases, leaving 7 bases not matched to a gene. Germline CDR1 reads SGHVS; CDR2 reads FNYEAQ. CDR3 length: 14 residues. The CDR3 DNA reads TGTGCCAGCAGCCCAGGGGGCGAGGCTTATGGCTACACCTTC. Protein: CASSPGGEAYGYTF.

The chain uses TRBV20-1 and TRBJ1-2, with D possibly matching TRBD1 (6 bases). Trimming shortened V by 7 bases and J by 8 bases, and 20 bases separated the two germline ends. The germline gives CDR1 DFQATT, CDR2 SNEGSKA (reference sequence). This CDR3 region has 13 residues. The CDR3 region has the DNA TGCAGTGGTAACAGGGTCTCAATAATCGGCTACACCTTC. This gives the protein CSGNRVSIIGYTF.

This clonotype was detected a few times. V is TRBV5-1 and J is TRBJ2-7; D might be TRBD2 (5 bases). Trimming took 2 bases from V and 9 from J, leaving 24 bases between them. The CDR3 runs to 16 residues. In germline, CDR1 is SGHRS, CDR2 YFSETQ. As DNA, the CDR3 is TGCGCCAGCAGCTTTACCGGACTGAATACCTACGATGGGCAGTACTTC. Translation gives CASSFTGLNTYDGQYF.

This clonotype has more than one count but fewer than ten. The chain carries TRBV10-3 and TRBJ1-6; 9 nucleotides agree with TRBD1. The CDR3 is made up of 14 amino acids. Germline CDR1 reads ENHRY; CDR2 reads SYGVKD. V shed 4 bases, J shed 7 bases, and the junction held 2 bases outside the gene matches. The CDR3 DNA sequence: TGTGCCATCAGTGTGGGACAGGGAAATTCACCCCTCCACTTT. It is translated as CAISVGQGNSPLHF.

This sequence joins TRBV12-3 or TRBV12-4 and TRBJ1-1; possible D gene TRBD1, 5 bases. There are 15 residues in the CDR3. Trimming removed 7 bases from V and 7 bases from J, with 22 bases in between. The CDR3 DNA sequence: TGTGCCAGCATCCGACTAGCGGGGGACTACAATGAAGCTTTCTTT. It yields the protein CASIRLAGDYNEAFF.

The rearrangement joins TRBV21-1 to TRBJ2-5. TRBV21-1 is described as a pseudogene. CDR3 length: 16 residues. The CDR3 sequence: CASSKRLPRYQETQYF. The CDR3 DNA is TGTGCCAGCAGCAAACGGCTACCTCGGTACCAAGAGACCCAGTACTTC.

This clonotype was observed a few times. The rearrangement links TRBV6-6 to TRBJ1-1, with TRBD1 as a possible D gene (5 bases). The CDR3 sequence is 15 residues long. Trimming took off 2 bases at V and 5 bases at J, with 15 bases between the two ends. Germline CDR1 and CDR2: MNHNY and SVGAGI (reference sequence). CDR3 sequence: CASSYAGTMGTEAFF. CDR3 nucleotides: TGTGCCAGCAGTTACGCCGGGACCATGGGTACTGAAGCTTTCTTT.

The V call is TRBV20-1, the J call TRBJ2-7; unclear D gene. V shed 6 bases and J shed 2 bases, with 14 bases lying between them. This CDR3 is 13 amino acids long. Germline V gene sequence: CDR1 DFQATT, CDR2 SNEGSKA (reference sequence). CDR3 DNA: TGCAGTGCCATCGGACGAGGAGCCTACGAGCAGTACTTC. This codes for CSAIGRGAYEQYF.

Concerning this clonotype: A read error is possible here, since a much larger clone lies one base away. The chain couples TRBV4-1 to TRBJ2-1; the match to TRBD2 covers 8 bases. The CDR3 is 17 residues long. J gave up 10 bases and V 1 base, and 15 bases lay outside the gene matches. Germline V CDR1 and CDR2: MGHRA, YSYEKL. The CDR3 nucleotides read TGCGCCAGCAGCCAAGGCGACAGCGGGAGCTTACTCAAGGAGCAGTTCTTC. Protein: CASSQGDSGSLLKEQFF.

In its sample, this clonotype was seen a few times. The chain uses TRBV6-5 and TRBJ2-7, with D unclear. The germline V gene has CDR1 MNHEY and CDR2 SVGAGI. This CDR3 has 14 residues. The V and J ends lost 0 bases and 3 bases respectively, with 9 bases between them. The CDR3 loop reads CASSYSTTRYEQYF. DNA of the CDR3: TGTGCCAGCAGTTACTCCACTACACGCTACGAGCAGTACTTC.

This clonotype has a handful of counts. This rearrangement joins TRBV27 to TRBJ2-7, with TRBD1 matching 9 bases. Germline V CDR1 and CDR2: MNHEY, SMNVEV (reference sequence). The CDR3 has 15 amino acids. The V gene end was trimmed by 8 bases and the J gene end by 2 bases; junction bases not matched to a gene: 10. This CDR3 is CASRPRGQGPYEQYF. DNA of the CDR3: TGTGCCAGCCGTCCCCGGGGACAGGGACCCTACGAGCAGTACTTC.

The rearrangement uses TRBV6-5 and TRBJ1-5; TRBD1 is a possible D gene (5 bases). The CDR3 loop spans 17 amino acids. The V gene lost 0 bases and the J gene lost 6 bases, with 18 bases spanning the gap. Germline V gives CDR1 MNHEY, CDR2 SVGAGI. The CDR3 is CASSYSARDWRSQPQHF. DNA of the CDR3: TGTGCCAGCAGTTACTCTGCCAGGGACTGGCGAAGTCAGCCCCAGCATTTT.

This clonotype has more than one count but fewer than ten. The V gene is TRBV20-1, the J gene TRBJ2-7, with 9 bases lining up with TRBD1. In germline, CDR1 is DFQATT, CDR2 SNEGSKA (reference sequence). V was pared by 6 bases and J by 2 bases, with 14 bases of the junction left unmatched. The CDR3 has 16 amino acids. CDR3 sequence (DNA): TGCAGTGCGGAAGAGGTCGGGACAGGGACTACCTACGAGCAGTACTTC. This gives the protein CSAEEVGTGTTYEQYF.

This clonotype was detected ten times or more. The chain uses TRBV28 and TRBJ2-7; D remains ambiguous. There are 12 residues in the CDR3. From germline, CDR1 is MDHEN and CDR2 SYDVKM. V was pared by 4 bases and J by 3 bases, with 7 bases between. In DNA, the CDR3 is TGTGCCAGCAGTTCGACGGTCTACGAGCAGTACTTC. It translates to CASSSTVYEQYF.